This entry concerns a single TCR beta chain. Original analysis: Reference gene primer amplification yielded estimated nucleated cell counts. Libraries were prepared by immunoSEQ multiplex PCR; TCRdb keeps only in-frame clonotypes and omits some of them. V and J calls and clone size are given by that table; D and trimming were obtained from the DNA. The sample contains around 200,000 clones, around 84% of which appear only once. This specimen comes from a study of blood T cell repertoires in COVID-19. Study-level information: T cells, B-cell-depleted T cells, or PBMCs supplied cDNA or gDNA.

The receptor comes from a man older than 75 with acute or convalescent COVID-19. The sequenced sample was peripheral blood.

CDR3 protein: CASSVGISAEAFF. The DNA for the CDR3 is TGTGCCAGCAGCGTAGGCATTTCAGCTGAAGCTTTCTTT. The chain couples TRBV9 to TRBJ1-1, with unresolved D. Trimming took 0 bases from V and 6 from J, leaving 9 bases between them. This CDR3 contains 13 residues. Germline assignment: CDR1 SGDLS and CDR2 YYNGEE.